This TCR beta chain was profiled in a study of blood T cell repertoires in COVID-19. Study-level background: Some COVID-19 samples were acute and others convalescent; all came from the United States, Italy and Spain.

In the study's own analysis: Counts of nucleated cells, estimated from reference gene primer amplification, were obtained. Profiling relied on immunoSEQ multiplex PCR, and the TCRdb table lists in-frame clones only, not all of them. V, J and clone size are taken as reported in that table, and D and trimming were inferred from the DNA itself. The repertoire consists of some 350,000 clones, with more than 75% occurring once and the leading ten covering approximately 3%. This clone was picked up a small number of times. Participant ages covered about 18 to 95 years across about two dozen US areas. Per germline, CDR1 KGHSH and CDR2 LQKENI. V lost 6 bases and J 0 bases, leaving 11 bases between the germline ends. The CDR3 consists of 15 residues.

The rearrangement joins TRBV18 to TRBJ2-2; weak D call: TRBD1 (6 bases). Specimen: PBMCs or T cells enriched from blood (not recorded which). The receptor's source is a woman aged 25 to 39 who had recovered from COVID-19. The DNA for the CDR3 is TGTGCCAGCTCGTACAGGGATGCGAACACCGGGGAGCTGTTTTTT. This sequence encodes CASSYRDANTGELFF.